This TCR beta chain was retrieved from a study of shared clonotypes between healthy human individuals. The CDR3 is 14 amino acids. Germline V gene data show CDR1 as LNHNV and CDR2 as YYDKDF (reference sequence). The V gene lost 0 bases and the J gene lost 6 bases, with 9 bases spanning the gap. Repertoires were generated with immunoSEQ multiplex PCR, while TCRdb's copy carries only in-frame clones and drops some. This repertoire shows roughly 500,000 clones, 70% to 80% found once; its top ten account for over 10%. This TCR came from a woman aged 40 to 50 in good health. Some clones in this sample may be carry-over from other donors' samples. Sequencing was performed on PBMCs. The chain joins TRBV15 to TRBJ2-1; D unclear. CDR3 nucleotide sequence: TGTGCCACCAGCAGAGACGAGTTCGGCAATGAGCAGTTCTTC. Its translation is CATSRDEFGNEQFF.